The rows below give T cell receptor beta chains drawn from one sample of a study of beta chain features in type 1 diabetes. Repertoires were generated with immunoSEQ multiplex PCR, while TCRdb's copy carries only in-frame clones and drops some. Of 250,000 to 350,000 clones listed, 12% to 15% are singletons. The sample taken for sequencing was central memory CD4+ T cells from blood. The source of these receptors is a man under 40 in good health. CDR3s include the opening cysteine and the closing phenylalanine or tryptophan. The D gene is left open where the match is weak. Only some rows state a clone size, as once, few, many or a class for expanded clones.

TRBJ1-4,-,-,TRBV14,TGTGCCAGCAGCCAAGACTTACCGAGGGGGTTTAATGAAAAACTGTTTTTT,CASSQDLPRGFNEKLFF
TRBJ1-6,-,many,TRBV10-3,TGTGCCATCAGTGAGGGGAAAGGTTCACCCCTCCACTTT,CAISEGKGSPLHF
TRBJ2-1,-,-,TRBV2,TGTGCCAGCAGTGTGCATGAGCAGTTCTTC,CASSVHEQFF
TRBJ1-1,-,-,TRBV7-7,TGTGCCAGCAGCTTAAATGTTGACACTGAAGCTTTCTTT,CASSLNVDTEAFF
TRBJ1-4,-,-,TRBV7-2,TGTGCCAGCAGCTTGGGGAGTAGGGAAAAACTGTTTTTT,CASSLGSREKLFF
TRBJ1-3,-,-,TRBV25-1,TGTGCCAGCAGTGAAGTTAACACCATATATTTT,CASSEVNTIYF
TRBJ2-1,-,many,TRBV14,TGTGCCAGCAGCCCCATAGGCGGTATTGACAATGAGCAGTTCTTC,CASSPIGGIDNEQFF
TRBJ2-5,TRBD2,-,TRBV5-4,TGTGCCAGCAGCCACGCGGGACTAGCGGGGGGGGCGAAGACCCAGTACTTC,CASSHAGLAGGAKTQYF
TRBJ1-3,-,-,TRBV7-9,TGTGCCAGCAGCCCGGGGTGGGGGTCTGGAAACACCATATATTTT,CASSPGWGSGNTIYF
TRBJ2-1,-,-,TRBV7-9,TGTGCCAGCAGCCCCCATGAGCGGCTGCTCAATGAGCAGTTCTTC,CASSPHERLLNEQFF
TRBJ1-2,TRBD1,few,TRBV25-1,TGTGCCAGCAGTGTTTGGGGAGACAGGGTGAGCTACACCTTC,CASSVWGDRVSYTF
TRBJ2-5,TRBD1,-,TRBV7-2,TGTGCCAGCAGCGAGACAGGGTCTATGGAGACCCAGTACTTC,CASSETGSMETQYF